The rows below give T cell receptor beta chains drawn from one sample of a study of identical twins. TCRdb fed the 5' RACE reads into MiXCR, producing one record per CDR3 protein. Found here are fewer than 550,000 distinct CDR3 sequences, 13% to 15% of them singletons; the top ten hold about 0.97%. These data were also filed under a second study, of yellow fever vaccine responses in identical twins.

Material for sequencing was CD4+ T cells sorted from blood. Receptor source: a woman younger than 30 in good health. The CDR3 runs from the conserved cysteine through the conserved F or W. A D gene is named only where the DNA matches it firmly. The listing skips clone size in some rows; elsewhere it reads once, few, many or a size class.

CDR3nt | CDR3aa | abundance | v_gene | d_gene | j_gene
TGTGCCACCAGCAGAGGCCGGACCTACGAGCAGTACTTC | CATSRGRTYEQYF | NA | TRBV15 | NA | TRBJ2-7
TGCGCCAGCAGCCGGGACTGGGACACCGGGGAGCTGTTTTTT | CASSRDWDTGELFF | few | TRBV4-3 | NA | TRBJ2-2
TGCAGTGCTAGGTCCCCCTTTGACCGGTCTTCCTACAATGAGCAGTTCTTC | CSARSPFDRSSYNEQFF | few | TRBV20-1 | NA | TRBJ2-1
TGTGCCAGCAGTTACGGCGGGGGGGCCTTGGATGAGCAGTTCTTC | CASSYGGGALDEQFF | few | TRBV6-5 | TRBD2 | TRBJ2-1
TGTGCCAGCAGCTTAGGACAGGGAGGTCAACAAGAGACCCAGTACTTC | CASSLGQGGQQETQYF | NA | TRBV11-2 | NA | TRBJ2-5
TGTGCCATCAGGAGGGGAGCGGGAGCGGTAGATACGCAGTATTTT | CAIRRGAGAVDTQYF | NA | TRBV10-3 | TRBD2 | TRBJ2-3
TGTGCCAGCAGCACTAAACGGAGCGGGGACAGGGGGACCGGGGAGCTGTTTTTT | CASSTKRSGDRGTGELFF | NA | TRBV6-2/TRBV6-3 | TRBD1 | TRBJ2-2
TGTGCCAGCAGCTCACTAGCGGGGGGGCCTTCTAATGAGCAGTTCTTC | CASSSLAGGPSNEQFF | few | TRBV11-2 | TRBD2 | TRBJ2-1
TGTGCCAGCGCAATCATAGGGGGTTACAATGAGCAGTTCTTC | CASAIIGGYNEQFF | NA | TRBV5-8 | NA | TRBJ2-1
TGTGCCAGCAGTACCCAAGGGGCGGGAGTCAATGAGCAGTTCTTC | CASSTQGAGVNEQFF | many | TRBV12-3/TRBV12-4 | TRBD2 | TRBJ2-1
TGTGCCAGCAGCCAGGAGGTTCAGGGGCTCTATGGCTACACCTTC | CASSQEVQGLYGYTF | NA | TRBV5-6 | NA | TRBJ1-2
TGTGCCAGCAGTGGCAGCGAGACAGGGCAGTACTTC | CASSGSETGQYF | NA | TRBV28 | NA | TRBJ2-7
TGTGCCAGCTCACCACCCAGCTCCTACAATGAGCAGTTCTTC | CASSPPSSYNEQFF | many | TRBV18 | NA | TRBJ2-1
TGCAGCTTCCAAAGACAGCTGAACACTGAAGCTTTCTTT | CSFQRQLNTEAFF | many | TRBV29-1 | NA | TRBJ1-1
TGTGCCAGCAGCCCGACCGCAGGGGACCCTGATTTCTACGAGCAGTACTTC | CASSPTAGDPDFYEQYF | NA | TRBV3-1 | NA | TRBJ2-7
TGTGCCAGCAGTGGGACGGTTGGGACTAGCGGGGGCGAGCAGTACTTC | CASSGTVGTSGGEQYF | few | TRBV6-1 | TRBD2 | TRBJ2-7
TGTGCCAGCAGCCCCACCCCGGGTACACAAAACATTCAGTACTTC | CASSPTPGTQNIQYF | few | TRBV7-2 | NA | TRBJ2-4
TGTGCCAGCAGTTTAAGGGACAGGGTGTACGAGCAGTACTTC | CASSLRDRVYEQYF | NA | TRBV12-3/TRBV12-4 | TRBD1 | TRBJ2-7
TGTGCCAGCAGCGTAGTCGAGGGTTTGGGTAATGAGCAGTTCTTC | CASSVVEGLGNEQFF | NA | TRBV9 | NA | TRBJ2-1
TGTGCCAGCAGTTCTGGATGGCGGGCAGGGACTTACAATGAGCAGTTCTTC | CASSSGWRAGTYNEQFF | once | TRBV6-2/TRBV6-3 | NA | TRBJ2-1
TGTGCCAGCAGTTTATTGGATACGGGTGAAAAACTGTTTTTT | CASSLLDTGEKLFF | NA | TRBV27 | NA | TRBJ1-4
TGCAGTGCTAGACCTAGCGGTCGACACAATGAGCAGTTCTTC | CSARPSGRHNEQFF | few | TRBV20-1 | TRBD2 | TRBJ2-1
TGTGCCAGTAGTATTGGGGCACCCTACGAGCAGTACTTC | CASSIGAPYEQYF | few | TRBV19 | NA | TRBJ2-7
TGCGCCAGCAGCATGAAGACAGGTCTAAATTCACCCCTCCACTTT | CASSMKTGLNSPLHF | many | TRBV5-1 | NA | TRBJ1-6
TGCAGTGCTAGACAGGGGGTCACTGAAGCTTTCTTT | CSARQGVTEAFF | many | TRBV20-1 | TRBD1 | TRBJ1-1
TGTGCCAGCAGCCACAGGGGTAACACTGAAGCTTTCTTT | CASSHRGNTEAFF | many | TRBV3-1 | NA | TRBJ1-1